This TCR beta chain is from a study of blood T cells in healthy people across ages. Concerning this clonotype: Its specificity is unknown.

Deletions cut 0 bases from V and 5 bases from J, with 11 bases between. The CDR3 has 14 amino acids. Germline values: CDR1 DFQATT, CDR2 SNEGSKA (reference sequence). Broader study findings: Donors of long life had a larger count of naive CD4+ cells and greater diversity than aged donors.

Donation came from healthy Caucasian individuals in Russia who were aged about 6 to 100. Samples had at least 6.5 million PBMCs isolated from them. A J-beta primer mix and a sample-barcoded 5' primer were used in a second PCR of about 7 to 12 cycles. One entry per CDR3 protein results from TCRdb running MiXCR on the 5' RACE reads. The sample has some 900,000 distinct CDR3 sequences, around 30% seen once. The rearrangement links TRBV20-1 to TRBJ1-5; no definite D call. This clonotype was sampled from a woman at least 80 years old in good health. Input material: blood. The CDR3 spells CSAREIGLHQPQHF. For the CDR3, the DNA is TGCAGTGCTAGAGAGATCGGGTTGCATCAGCCCCAGCATTTT.